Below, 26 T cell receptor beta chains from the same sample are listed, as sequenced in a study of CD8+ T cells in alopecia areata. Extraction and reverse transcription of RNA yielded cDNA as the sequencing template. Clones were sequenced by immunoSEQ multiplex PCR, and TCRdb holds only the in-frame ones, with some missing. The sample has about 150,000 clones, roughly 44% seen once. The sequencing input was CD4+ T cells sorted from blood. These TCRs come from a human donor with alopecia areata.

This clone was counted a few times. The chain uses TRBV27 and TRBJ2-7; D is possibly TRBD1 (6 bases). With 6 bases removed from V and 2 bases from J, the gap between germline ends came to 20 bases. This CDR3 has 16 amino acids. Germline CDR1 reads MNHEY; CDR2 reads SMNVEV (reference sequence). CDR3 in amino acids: CASRDRRGAVAYEQYF. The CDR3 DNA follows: TGTGCCAGCAGGGACAGAAGGGGTGCGGTGGCCTACGAGCAGTACTTC.

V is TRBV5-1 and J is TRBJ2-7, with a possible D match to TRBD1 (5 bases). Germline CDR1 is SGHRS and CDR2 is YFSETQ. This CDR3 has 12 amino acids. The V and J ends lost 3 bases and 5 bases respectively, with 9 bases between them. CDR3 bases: TGCGCCAGCAGCTCGAAGGGGAACGAGCAGTACTTC. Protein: CASSSKGNEQYF.

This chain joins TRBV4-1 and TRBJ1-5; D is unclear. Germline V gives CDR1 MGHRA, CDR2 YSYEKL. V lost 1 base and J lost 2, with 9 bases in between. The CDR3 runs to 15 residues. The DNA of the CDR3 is TGCGCCAGCAGCCAAGTTCTGACCCGCAATCAGCCCCAGCATTTT. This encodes CASSQVLTRNQPQHF.

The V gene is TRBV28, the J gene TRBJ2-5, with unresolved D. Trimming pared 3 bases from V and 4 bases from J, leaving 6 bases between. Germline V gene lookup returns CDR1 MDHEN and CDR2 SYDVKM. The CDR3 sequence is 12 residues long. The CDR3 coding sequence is TGTGCCAGCAGTTTGCTCCGAGAGACCCAGTACTTC. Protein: CASSLLRETQYF.

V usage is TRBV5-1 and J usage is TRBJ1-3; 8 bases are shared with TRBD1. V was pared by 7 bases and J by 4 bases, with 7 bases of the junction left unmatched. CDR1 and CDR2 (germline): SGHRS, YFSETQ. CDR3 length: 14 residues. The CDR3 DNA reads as TGCGCCAGCGGCATGACAGGGGACGGAAACACCATATATTTT. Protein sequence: CASGMTGDGNTIYF. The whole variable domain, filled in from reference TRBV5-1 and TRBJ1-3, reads KAGVTQTPRYLIKTRGQQVTLSCSPISGHRSVSWYQQTPGQGLQFLFEYFSETQRNKGNFPGRFSGRQFSNSRSEMNVSTLELGDSALYLCASGMTGDGNTIYFGEGSWLTVV.

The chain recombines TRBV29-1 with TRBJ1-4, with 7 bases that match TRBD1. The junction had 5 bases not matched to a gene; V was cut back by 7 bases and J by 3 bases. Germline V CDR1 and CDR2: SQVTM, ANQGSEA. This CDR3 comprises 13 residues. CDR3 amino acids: CSARGQSNEKLFF. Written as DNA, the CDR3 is TGCAGCGCTAGGGGACAGTCTAATGAAAAACTGTTTTTT.

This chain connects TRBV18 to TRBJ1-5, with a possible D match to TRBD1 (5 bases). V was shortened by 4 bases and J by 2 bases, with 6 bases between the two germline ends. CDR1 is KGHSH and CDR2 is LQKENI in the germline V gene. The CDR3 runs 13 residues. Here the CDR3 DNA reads TGTGCCAGCTCACAAGGGGGCAATCAGCCCCAGCATTTT. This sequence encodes CASSQGGNQPQHF.

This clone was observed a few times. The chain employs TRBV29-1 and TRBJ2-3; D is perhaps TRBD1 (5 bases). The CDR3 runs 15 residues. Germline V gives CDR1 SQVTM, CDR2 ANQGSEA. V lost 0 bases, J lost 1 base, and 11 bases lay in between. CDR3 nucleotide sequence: TGCAGCGTTGAAGACCCTGCCAGGGGCACAGATACGCAGTATTTT. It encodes CSVEDPARGTDTQYF.

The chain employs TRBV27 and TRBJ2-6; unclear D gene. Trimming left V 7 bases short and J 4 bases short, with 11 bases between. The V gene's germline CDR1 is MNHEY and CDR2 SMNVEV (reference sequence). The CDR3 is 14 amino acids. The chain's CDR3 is CASTTQEGANVLTF. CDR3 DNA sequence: TGTGCCAGCACCACACAAGAGGGGGCCAACGTCCTGACTTTC.

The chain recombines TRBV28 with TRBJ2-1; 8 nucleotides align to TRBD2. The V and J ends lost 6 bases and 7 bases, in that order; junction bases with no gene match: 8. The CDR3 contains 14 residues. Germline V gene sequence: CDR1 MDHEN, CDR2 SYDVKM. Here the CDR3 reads CASRLAGGLNEQFF. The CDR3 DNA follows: TGTGCCAGCAGGCTAGCGGGTGGGTTGAATGAGCAGTTCTTC.

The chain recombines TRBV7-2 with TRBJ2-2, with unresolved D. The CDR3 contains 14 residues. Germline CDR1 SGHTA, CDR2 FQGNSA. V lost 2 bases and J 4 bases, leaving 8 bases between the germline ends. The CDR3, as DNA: TGTGCCAGCAGCTTACTGACCTCCACCGGGGAGCTGTTTTTT. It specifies CASSLLTSTGELFF.

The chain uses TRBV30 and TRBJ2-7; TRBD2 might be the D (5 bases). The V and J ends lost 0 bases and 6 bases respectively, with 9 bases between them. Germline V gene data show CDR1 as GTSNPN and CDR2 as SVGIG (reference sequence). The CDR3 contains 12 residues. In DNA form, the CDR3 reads TGTGCCTGGAGTGTACGAGGGCCCGAGCAGTACTTC. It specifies CAWSVRGPEQYF. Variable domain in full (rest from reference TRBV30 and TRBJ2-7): SQTIHQWPATLVQPVGSPLSLECTVEGTSNPNLYWYRQAAGRGLQLLFYSVGIGQISSEVPQNLSASRPQDRQFILSSKKLLLSDSGFYLCAWSVRGPEQYFGPGTRLTVT.

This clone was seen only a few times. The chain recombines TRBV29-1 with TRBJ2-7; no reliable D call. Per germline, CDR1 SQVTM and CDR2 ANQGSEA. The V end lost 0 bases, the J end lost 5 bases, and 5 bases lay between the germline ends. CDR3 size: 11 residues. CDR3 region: CSVEEMNEQYF. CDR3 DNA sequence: TGCAGCGTTGAAGAGATGAACGAGCAGTACTTC.

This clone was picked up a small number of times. The CDR3: CDSGPKKQFF. The CDR3 nucleotides are TGCGACTCGGGGCCAAAAAAGCAGTTCTTC. The V call is TRBV23-1, the J call TRBJ2-1; D assignment may be TRBD1 or TRBD2 (5 bases each). TRBV23-1 is an ORF; its function is uncertain. This CDR3 is built from 10 residues.

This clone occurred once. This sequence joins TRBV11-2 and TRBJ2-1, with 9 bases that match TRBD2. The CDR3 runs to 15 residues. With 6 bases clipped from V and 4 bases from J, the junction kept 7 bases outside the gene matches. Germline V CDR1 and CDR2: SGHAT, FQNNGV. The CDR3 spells CASRPLAGVYNEQFF. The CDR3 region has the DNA TGTGCCAGCAGACCACTAGCGGGTGTATACAATGAGCAGTTCTTC.

CDR3 nucleotide sequence: TGCGCCAGCAGAATTCTCTCCGGGGGAAACACTGAAGCTTTCTTT. Its protein product is CASRILSGGNTEAFF. This rearrangement joins TRBV4-1 to TRBJ1-1, with D possibly matching TRBD1 (5 bases). V dropped 6 bases and J dropped 2 bases, with 16 bases sitting between them. The CDR3 is made up of 15 amino acids. CDR1 is MGHRA, CDR2 YSYEKL, per germline.

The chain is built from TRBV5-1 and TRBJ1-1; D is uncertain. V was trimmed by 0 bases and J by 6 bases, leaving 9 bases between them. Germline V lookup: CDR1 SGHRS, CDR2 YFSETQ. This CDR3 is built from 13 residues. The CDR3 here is CASSLEPVPEAFF. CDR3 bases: TGCGCCAGCAGCTTGGAGCCGGTCCCTGAAGCTTTCTTT. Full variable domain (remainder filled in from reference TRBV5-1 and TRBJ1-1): KAGVTQTPRYLIKTRGQQVTLSCSPISGHRSVSWYQQTPGQGLQFLFEYFSETQRNKGNFPGRFSGRQFSNSRSEMNVSTLELGDSALYLCASSLEPVPEAFFGQGTRLTVV.

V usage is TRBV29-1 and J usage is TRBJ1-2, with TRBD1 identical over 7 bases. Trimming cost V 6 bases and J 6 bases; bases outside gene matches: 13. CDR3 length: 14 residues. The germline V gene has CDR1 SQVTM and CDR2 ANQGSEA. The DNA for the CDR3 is TGCAGCGTCTCCCGGCAGGGGGGGCAGAATGGCTACACCTTC. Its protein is CSVSRQGGQNGYTF.

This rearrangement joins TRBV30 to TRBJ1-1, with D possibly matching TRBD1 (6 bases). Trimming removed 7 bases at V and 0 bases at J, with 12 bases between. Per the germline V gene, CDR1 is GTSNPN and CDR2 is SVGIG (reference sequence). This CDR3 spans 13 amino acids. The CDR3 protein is CAFARGLNTEAFF. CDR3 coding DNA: TGTGCCTTTGCAAGGGGGTTGAACACTGAAGCTTTCTTT.

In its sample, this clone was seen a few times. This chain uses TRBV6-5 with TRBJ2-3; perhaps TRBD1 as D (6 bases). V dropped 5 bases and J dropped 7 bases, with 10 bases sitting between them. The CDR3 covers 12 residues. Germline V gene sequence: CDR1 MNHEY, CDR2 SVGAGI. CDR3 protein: CASSVQGNTQYF. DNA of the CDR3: TGTGCCAGCAGTGTACAGGGCAATACGCAGTATTTT.

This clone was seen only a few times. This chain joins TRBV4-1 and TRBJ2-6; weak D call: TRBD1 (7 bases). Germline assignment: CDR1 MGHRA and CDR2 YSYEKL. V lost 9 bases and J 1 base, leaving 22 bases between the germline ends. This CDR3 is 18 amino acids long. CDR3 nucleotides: TGCGCCAGATACTACACAGGGGAGGCAATGTCTGGGGCCAACGTCCTGACTTTC. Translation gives CARYYTGEAMSGANVLTF.

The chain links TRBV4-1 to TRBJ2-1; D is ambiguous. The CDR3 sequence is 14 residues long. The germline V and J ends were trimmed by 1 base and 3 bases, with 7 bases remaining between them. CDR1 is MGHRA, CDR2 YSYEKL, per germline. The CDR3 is CASSQGLFYNEQFF. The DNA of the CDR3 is TGCGCCAGCAGCCAAGGACTCTTCTACAATGAGCAGTTCTTC.

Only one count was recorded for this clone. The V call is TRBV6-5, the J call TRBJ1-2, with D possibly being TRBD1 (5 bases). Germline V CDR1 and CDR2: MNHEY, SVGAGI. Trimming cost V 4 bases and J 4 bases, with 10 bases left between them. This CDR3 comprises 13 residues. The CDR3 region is CASSSGDGYGYTF. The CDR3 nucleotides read TGTGCCAGCAGTTCGGGGGATGGCTATGGCTACACCTTC.

CDR3 coding DNA: TGTGCCAGCTCACCCTCCCGGGACAGCTACGAGCAGTACTTC. Translation gives CASSPSRDSYEQYF. The genes are TRBV18 and TRBJ2-7; 7 bases agree with TRBD1. The CDR3 is 14 amino acids. Germline V gives CDR1 KGHSH, CDR2 LQKENI. V lost 3 bases and J lost 3; bases outside the gene matches: 5.

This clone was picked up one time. The CDR3: CASSLGQAPHTQYF. CDR3 coding DNA: TGCGCCAGCAGCTTAGGTCAGGCCCCGCATACGCAGTATTTT. This rearrangement joins TRBV5-1 to TRBJ2-3, with D hard to call. This CDR3 spans 14 amino acids. Per the germline V gene, CDR1 is SGHRS and CDR2 is YFSETQ. Trimming took 2 bases from V and 7 from J, leaving 14 bases between them. Complete variable domain (other parts from reference TRBV5-1 and TRBJ2-3): KAGVTQTPRYLIKTRGQQVTLSCSPISGHRSVSWYQQTPGQGLQFLFEYFSETQRNKGNFPGRFSGRQFSNSRSEMNVSTLELGDSALYLCASSLGQAPHTQYFGPGTRLTVL.

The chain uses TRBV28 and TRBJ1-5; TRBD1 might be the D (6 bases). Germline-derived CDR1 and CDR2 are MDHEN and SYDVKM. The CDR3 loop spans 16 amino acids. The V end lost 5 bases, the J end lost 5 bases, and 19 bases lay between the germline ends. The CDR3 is CASSPPTGMGDQPQHF. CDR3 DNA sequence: TGTGCCAGCAGTCCCCCCACAGGGATGGGCGATCAGCCCCAGCATTTT.